These 29 T cell receptor beta chains were sequenced from one sample in a study of T-cell memory formation after mild COVID-19. TCRdb independently ran MiXCR on the 5' RACE reads; one entry per CDR3 protein. Among approximately 200,000 distinct CDR3 sequences listed, about a sixth were seen once. The sequenced sample was PBMCs or a T cell subset sorted from them (not recorded which). The source of these receptors is an adult woman who had mild COVID-19 (a few samples of this study predate the infection). Cell type and time point are not known.

For this clonotype: Sequence at one end of the junction differs from germline and may be a read error. The gene calls are TRBV12-3 or TRBV12-4 and TRBJ2-7, with 7 bases that match TRBD1. The CDR3 extends over 13 amino acids. For the CDR3, the DNA is TGTGCCAGCAGCTTAGACAGGGCGCGAGAGCAGTACTTC. It codes for CASSLDRAREQYF.

The sample holds a few counts of this clonotype. The J gene is TRBJ1-2, the V gene TRBV5-1; D might be TRBD1 (5 bases). Germline values: CDR1 SGHRS, CDR2 YFSETQ. The V end was cut by 7 bases, the J end by 8 bases, with 21 bases between. The CDR3 covers 14 residues. CDR3 sequence (DNA): TGCGCCAGCGGCCAAGGGGAGGGTTCGAGCGGCTACACCTTC. Amino acid sequence: CASGQGEGSSGYTF.

A few counts support this clonotype. The chain has TRBV5-1 and TRBJ2-2, with 8 positions matching TRBD2. Trimming cost V 2 bases and J 6 bases; bases outside gene matches: 6. In germline, CDR1 is SGHRS, CDR2 YFSETQ. The CDR3 spans 15 residues. CDR3 in amino acids: CASSFGTREAGELFF. In DNA, the CDR3 is TGCGCCAGCAGCTTCGGGACTAGGGAGGCCGGGGAGCTGTTTTTT.

The rearrangement links TRBV12-3 or TRBV12-4 to TRBJ2-7, with TRBD1 as a possible D gene (5 bases). The CDR3 sequence is 15 residues long. Trimming took 8 bases from V and 2 from J, leaving 19 bases between them. CDR3 sequence: CASSSGLQFPYEQYF. In DNA, the CDR3 is TGTGCCAGCTCCTCAGGGCTTCAGTTCCCCTACGAGCAGTACTTC.

CDR3: CASTLLQNTEAFF. The CDR3 DNA reads as TGTGCCAGCACCTTGCTTCAGAACACTGAAGCTTTCTTT. The chain combines TRBV2 with TRBJ1-1; no definite D call. CDR1 and CDR2 (germline): SNHLY, FYNNEI. The CDR3 consists of 13 residues. V was trimmed by 7 bases and J by 1 base, leaving 10 bases between them. The variable domain in full, completed from reference TRBV2 and TRBJ1-1, reads EPEVTQTPSHQVTQMGQEVILRCVPISNHLYFYWYRQILGQKVEFLVSFYNNEISEKSEIFDDQFSVERPDGSNFTLKIRSTKLEDSAMYFCASTLLQNTEAFFGQGTRLTVV.

DNA of the CDR3: TGCAGTGCAGAAGGGGGGGTCACAGATACGCAGTATTTT. Its translation: CSAEGGVTDTQYF. The gene calls are TRBV20-1 and TRBJ2-3; possible D gene TRBD2, 7 bases. The V gene's germline CDR1 is DFQATT and CDR2 SNEGSKA (reference sequence). Trimming took off 6 bases at V and 2 bases at J, with 12 bases between the two ends. The CDR3 runs to 13 residues.

Only a few counts were recorded for this clonotype. The chain uses TRBV7-9 and TRBJ1-6; D is undetermined. Germline lookup yields CDR1 SEHNR and CDR2 FQNEAQ (reference sequence). CDR3 length equals 16 residues. V was pared by 5 bases and J by 7 bases, with 18 bases between. CDR3 sequence (DNA): TGTGCCAGCAGCCCCAGGTGGGGTGAGGAGAATTCACCCCTCCACTTT. Translated, it gives CASSPRWGEENSPLHF.

The rearrangement uses TRBV30 and TRBJ2-7; the D is unclear. In germline, CDR1 is GTSNPN, CDR2 SVGIG (reference sequence). This CDR3 has 11 amino acids. V dropped 1 base and J dropped 6 bases, with 7 bases sitting between them. As DNA, the CDR3 is TGTGCCTGGAGTGCGAGACGCGAGCAGTACTTC. Its translation: CAWSARREQYF.

This clonotype showed up just a few times. The chain employs TRBV11-2 and TRBJ2-1; D perhaps matches TRBD1 (5 bases). Germline V gene sequence: CDR1 SGHAT, CDR2 FQNNGV. This CDR3 region has 15 residues. Trimming removed 6 bases from V and 7 bases from J, with 19 bases in between. CDR3 DNA sequence: TGTGCCAGCAGGACTGGGGCTAGTCGCCTTAATGAGCAGTTCTTC. Translation: CASRTGASRLNEQFF.

J is TRBJ1-4 and V is TRBV15; possible D gene TRBD1, 5 bases. Germline V gene lookup returns CDR1 LNHNV and CDR2 YYDKDF (reference sequence). V lost 1 base to trimming and J lost 2 bases, with 5 bases between them. The CDR3 has 14 amino acids. CDR3 DNA: TGTGCCACCAGCAGAGGACAGACTAATGAAAAACTGTTTTTT. Amino acid sequence: CATSRGQTNEKLFF.

The chain uses TRBV24-1 and TRBJ2-1, with 9 bases aligning to TRBD2. This CDR3 contains 16 residues. Germline-derived CDR1 and CDR2 are KGHDR and SFDVKD. V gave up 3 bases and J gave up 7 bases; unmatched junction bases: 9. The CDR3 DNA reads as TGTGCCACCAGTGATCCTCTCAGCGGGAGGATTAATGAGCAGTTCTTC. Protein product: CATSDPLSGRINEQFF.

The chain employs TRBV5-4 and TRBJ1-6, with TRBD1 matching 9 bases. Per germline, CDR1 SGHNT and CDR2 YYREEE (reference sequence). The junction had 4 bases not matched to a gene; V was cut back by 3 bases and J by 9 bases. This CDR3 has 14 residues. CDR3 coding DNA: TGTGCCAGCAGCTCAACAGGGGGCTCTTCACCCCTCCACTTT. Its translation is CASSSTGGSSPLHF.

The chain employs TRBV11-3 and TRBJ2-1; D remains ambiguous. V was trimmed by 3 bases and J by 2 bases, leaving 11 bases between them. The CDR3 covers 15 residues. CDR1 is SGHNT, CDR2 YENEEA, per germline. CDR3 DNA sequence: TGTGCCAGCAGCTTTTCCCCTGACCCCTACAATGAGCAGTTCTTC. Its protein product is CASSFSPDPYNEQFF.

This clonotype was seen only a few times. V usage is TRBV7-8 and J usage is TRBJ1-1, with D perhaps matching TRBD1 (5 bases). CDR1 is SGHVS and CDR2 is FQNEAQ in the germline V gene. This CDR3 has 13 amino acids. Trimming took off 2 bases at V and 6 bases at J, with 10 bases between the two ends. CDR3 sequence reads: CASSLSGGPEAFF. In DNA, the CDR3 is TGTGCCAGCAGCTTAAGCGGGGGACCTGAAGCTTTCTTT.

The genes are TRBV6-2 or TRBV6-3 and TRBJ2-2, with 8 positions matching TRBD2. The length of the CDR3 is 13 residues. With V trimmed by 8 bases and J by 5 bases, 4 bases remained unmatched. CDR1 is MNHEY, CDR2 SVGEGT, per germline. In nucleotides, the CDR3 is TGTGCCAGCGTAGCGGGATTGACCGGGGAGCTGTTTTTT. The encoded protein is CASVAGLTGELFF.

This clonotype was found a few times. This chain links TRBV12-5 with TRBJ1-1, with TRBD1 matching 8 bases. Germline V gives CDR1 LGHNT, CDR2 FRNRAP. The CDR3 covers 15 residues. J was trimmed by 7 bases and V by 5 bases; bases with no gene match: 12. The CDR3 loop is CASGSPQGGLLEAFF. The CDR3 DNA reads as TGTGCTAGTGGTAGCCCACAGGGGGGACTTCTTGAAGCTTTCTTT.

This chain joins TRBV20-1 and TRBJ2-6, with D perhaps TRBD2 (5 bases). Trimming took off 6 bases at V and 3 bases at J, with 12 bases between the two ends. Germline CDR1 is DFQATT and CDR2 is SNEGSKA (reference sequence). The CDR3 loop spans 14 amino acids. The CDR3 sequence: CSASRGFGANVLTF. For the CDR3, the DNA is TGCAGTGCCAGTCGGGGTTTTGGGGCCAACGTCCTGACTTTC.

The table lists this clonotype with a few counts. The chain joins TRBV4-2 to TRBJ2-3; tentative D call: TRBD2 (5 bases). This CDR3 spans 16 amino acids. Trimming took 0 bases from V and 1 from J, leaving 11 bases between them. Germline CDR1 and CDR2: LGHNA and YNFKEQ. The CDR3 is CASSQDEDFRTDTQYF. In DNA form, the CDR3 reads TGTGCCAGCAGCCAAGATGAGGACTTTCGCACAGATACGCAGTATTTT.

The chain employs TRBV4-3 and TRBJ2-7, with 10 bases that match TRBD2. Germline CDR1 LGHNA, CDR2 YSLEER. V gave up 4 bases and J gave up 3 bases; unmatched junction bases: 3. CDR3 length: 14 residues. CDR3 region: CASSLAGGNYEQYF. The CDR3 DNA reads TGCGCCAGCAGCCTAGCGGGAGGTAACTACGAGCAGTACTTC.

The chain joins TRBV7-8 to TRBJ2-1; D perhaps matches TRBD2 (6 bases). The germline CDR1 and CDR2 sequences are SGHVS and FQNEAQ. The CDR3 consists of 15 residues. Trimming removed 4 bases from V and 0 bases from J, with 10 bases in between. The CDR3 region is CASSSGLASYNEQFF. The CDR3 DNA follows: TGTGCCAGCAGCTCGGGACTTGCCTCCTACAATGAGCAGTTCTTC.

CDR3 amino acids: CASSSRQGAADTQYF. CDR3 sequence (DNA): TGTGCCAGCAGCTCCCGACAGGGGGCCGCAGATACGCAGTATTTT. The chain is built from TRBV7-2 and TRBJ2-3; 10 bases match TRBD1. After removal of 4 bases from V and 4 bases from J, the junction contained 5 bases not matched to a gene. This CDR3 region has 15 residues. Per the germline V gene, CDR1 is SGHTA and CDR2 is FQGNSA.

V gene TRBV4-3 combines with J gene TRBJ2-5; 12 bases are a match to TRBD2. The CDR3 has 17 amino acids. V shed 0 bases and J 5 bases; nucleotides not matched to a gene: 7. CDR1 and CDR2 from the germline V gene are LGHNA and YSLEER. The CDR3 is CASSQDSGLAGRETQYF. CDR3 in DNA: TGCGCCAGCAGCCAAGATAGCGGACTAGCGGGAAGGGAGACCCAGTACTTC.

Only a few counts were recorded for this clonotype. This chain uses TRBV5-1 with TRBJ1-5; D gene unclear. Trimming cost V 0 bases and J 9 bases, with 10 bases left between them. The CDR3 has 13 amino acids. Germline CDR1 and CDR2: SGHRS and YFSETQ. The CDR3 bases are TGCGCCAGCAGCTTGGAGGCCGGCTGGCCCCAGCATTTT. Translated: CASSLEAGWPQHF.

This clonotype ranks as medium-sized (0.01 to 0.1%). The gene calls are TRBV12-3 or TRBV12-4 and TRBJ2-7, with D unresolved. Trimming pared 5 bases from V and 3 bases from J, leaving 11 bases between. The CDR3 has 13 residues. DNA of the CDR3: TGTGCCAGCAGTCTTACAAGATACTACGAGCAGTACTTC. It yields the protein CASSLTRYYEQYF.

The V call is TRBV5-8, the J call TRBJ1-6, with 10 positions matching TRBD1. CDR1 and CDR2 from the germline V gene are SGHTS and YDEGEE. J was trimmed by 9 bases and V by 4 bases; bases with no gene match: 10. This CDR3 spans 16 amino acids. CDR3 in amino acids: CASSHGTTGGGSPLHF. For the CDR3, the DNA is TGTGCCAGCAGCCACGGGACGACAGGGGGCGGTTCACCCCTCCACTTT.

The sample holds many counts of this clonotype. V usage is TRBV5-1 and J usage is TRBJ2-3; TRBD2 matches at 12 bases. V lost 3 bases to trimming and J lost 0 bases; unmatched junction nucleotides: 5. CDR1 and CDR2 from the germline V gene are SGHRS and YFSETQ. The length of the CDR3 is 17 residues. The CDR3 loop is CASSSGTSGPSTDTQYF. Here the CDR3 DNA reads TGCGCCAGCAGCTCTGGGACTAGCGGGCCTAGCACAGATACGCAGTATTTT.

This clonotype has ten or more counts. The gene calls are TRBV4-3 and TRBJ2-1; no clear D gene. V was clipped by 0 bases and J by 4 bases, with 10 bases between them. CDR3 size: 15 residues. Germline V gene data show CDR1 as LGHNA and CDR2 as YSLEER. The CDR3 sequence: CASSQDRKGYNEQFF. CDR3 nucleotide sequence: TGCGCCAGCAGCCAAGATCGGAAAGGGTACAATGAGCAGTTCTTC.

This clonotype was observed a few times. The chain joins TRBV20-1 to TRBJ2-5, with D tentatively TRBD2 (6 bases). Germline-derived CDR1 and CDR2 are DFQATT and SNEGSKA (reference sequence). CDR3 length equals 13 residues. Trimming removed 1 base at V and 5 bases at J, with 11 bases between. This CDR3 reads CSARGAGRETQYF. The CDR3 region has the DNA TGCAGTGCTAGAGGGGCGGGACGGGAGACCCAGTACTTC.

This clonotype appeared many times. V and J are TRBV7-3 and TRBJ1-1; D gene uncertain. V was trimmed by 7 bases and J by 0 bases, leaving 9 bases between them. Germline V gives CDR1 SGHTA, CDR2 FQGTGA. CDR3 size: 13 residues. CDR3 sequence: CASKLNMNTEAFF. In nucleotides, the CDR3 is TGTGCCAGCAAGCTGAACATGAACACTGAAGCTTTCTTT.